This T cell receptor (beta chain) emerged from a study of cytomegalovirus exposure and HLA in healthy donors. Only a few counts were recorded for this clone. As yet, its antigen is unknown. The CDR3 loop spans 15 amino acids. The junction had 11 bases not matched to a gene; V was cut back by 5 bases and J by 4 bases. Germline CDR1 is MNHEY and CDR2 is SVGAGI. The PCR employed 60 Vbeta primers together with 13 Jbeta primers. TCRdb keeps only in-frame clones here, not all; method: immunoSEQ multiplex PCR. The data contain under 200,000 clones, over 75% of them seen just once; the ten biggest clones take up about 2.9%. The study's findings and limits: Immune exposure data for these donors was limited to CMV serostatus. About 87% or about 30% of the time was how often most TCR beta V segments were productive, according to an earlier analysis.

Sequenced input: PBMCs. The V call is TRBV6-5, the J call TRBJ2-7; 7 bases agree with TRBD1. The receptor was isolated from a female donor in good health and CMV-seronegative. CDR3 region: CASSPVSTGSYEQYF. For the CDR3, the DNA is TGTGCCAGCAGTCCTGTATCGACAGGGAGTTACGAGCAGTACTTC.